Sequencing of this T cell receptor beta chain was carried out in a study of response to subunit inactivated influenza vaccine. Study-wide results and caveats: It was suggested by the authors that few new T cells are recruited by each seasonal influenza vaccination.

TCRdb re-called the RT-PCR reads through MiXCR, storing one row per CDR3 protein. The repertoire holds around 490,000 distinct CDR3 sequences, with 7.6% as singletons. This clonotype came up a few times. Its antigen is unidentified. CDR3 length equals 16 residues. CDR1 DFQATT and CDR2 SNEGSKA come from the germline V gene (reference sequence). The J segment lost 2 bases and the V segment lost 0 bases, leaving 4 bases of the junction unmatched. The rearrangement links TRBV20-1 to TRBJ1-3; 10 nucleotides line up with TRBD1. The source of this sequence is a man between 45 and 75 years old who received an inactivated influenza vaccine. The starting material was PBMCs from blood, obtained roughly 24 months after vaccination. The CDR3 sequence is CSARDTGTGAGNTIYF. DNA of the CDR3: TGCAGTGCTAGAGACACCGGGACAGGGGCTGGAAACACCATATATTTT.